This entry lists 2 T cell receptor beta chains sequenced from one sample in a study of Graves' ophthalmopathy and Graves' hyperthyroidism. Beta-chain TCR CDR3 regions were amplified from RNA transcripts. HTBI primers were employed in first-round RT-PCR, then a second-round multiplex PCR followed. TCRdb ran MiXCR on the multiplex PCR reads and lists one entry per CDR3 protein. Found here are nearly 400,000 distinct CDR3 sequences, around 20% of them singletons; the top ten hold approximately 1.4%. Sample: peripheral blood. The source of these receptors is a woman aged 18-29 years with Graves' ophthalmopathy.

Many counts were recorded for this clonotype. The chain is built from TRBV6-2 or TRBV6-3 and TRBJ1-2; no reliable D call. This CDR3 contains 16 residues. The V and J ends lost 4 bases and 8 bases respectively, with 23 bases between them. CDR1 and CDR2 (germline): MNHEY, SVGEGT. The CDR3 loop reads CASSFPLRTPEGGYTF. DNA for the CDR3: TGTGCCAGCAGTTTCCCCCTCAGGACCCCGGAGGGCGGCTACACCTTC.

The rearrangement links TRBV6-1 to TRBJ2-7, with 8 positions matching TRBD1. The CDR3 covers 16 residues. Germline-derived CDR1 and CDR2 are MNHNS and SASEGT. Losses at the gene ends were 6 bases for V and 2 bases for J; bases not matched to a gene: 12. This chain's CDR3 is CASSPGLGTGTYEQYF. In DNA form, the CDR3 reads TGTGCCAGCAGCCCGGGACTCGGGACAGGCACCTACGAGCAGTACTTC.